This T cell receptor (beta chain) was identified in a study of graft-versus-host responses after intestinal transplantation. The V gene lost 0 bases and the J gene lost 3 bases, with 17 bases spanning the gap. This CDR3 comprises 18 residues. CDR1 is LGHNA, CDR2 YSLEER, per germline. Assay: immunoSEQ multiplex PCR; the TCRdb copy retains only in-frame clones and omits some. Of around 10,000 clones in the sample, more than 85% were seen once. The chain couples TRBV4-3 to TRBJ2-2; tentative D call: TRBD2 (5 bases). The sample was PBMCs, taken almost 70 days after transplant. The TCR originated in a human patient who received an intestinal transplant, so some T cells may come from the graft donor. The CDR3 DNA reads TGCGCCAGCAGCCAAGATGGAGTCCCGGGAACGGACACCGGGGAGCTGTTTTTT. Translating gives CASSQDGVPGTDTGELFF.